The TCR beta chain described here comes from a study of memory CD4+ T cells and cytomegalovirus serostatus (dated by TCRdb to the late 2010s). The study in broad terms: The roughly 35 healthy Belgian adults in the cohort included 9 who were CMV seropositive and roughly 25 who were CMV seronegative. CD4+ memory TCRbeta repertoires of a Belgian cohort with known cytomegalovirus serostatus were sequenced in order to replicate a published TCR-based CMV serostatus classifier.

This clone was counted only a few times. Its binding antigen is unknown. No per-base quality is available; no much larger clone lies one base away. Genomic DNA was extracted from sorted cells with the Quick-DNA Microprep Kit. TCRbeta DNA was amplified with the immunoSEQ hsTCRbeta kit following the manufacturer's protocol. An Illumina MiSeq instrument was used to sequence the TCRbeta libraries. The paper's data handling went like this. After out-of-frame sequences were removed, under 2.5 million distinct TCRbeta sequences remained, averaging approximately 67,000 per individual. Each individual was scored according to the count of 160 or so previously reported CMV-associated TCRbeta sequences and the total productive distinct TCRbeta count. A beta-binomial model was reimplemented in Python, and random forests from scikit-learn, run with default parameters, were trained on data from the US cohort. Classifier performance on the Belgian cohort was reported as the median AUC with percentile confidence intervals calculated over 10,000 bootstrap iterations. TCRdb re-hosts the immuneACCESS table, in-frame sequences only. Its copies lack some clones; in the studies checked, an unresolved V gene accounts for under half of them, and the cause for the rest is not known. The V and J calls and the clone size are those of that table, but D and trimming were determined from the DNA. This sample has tens of thousands of clones in its table, and approximately 75% of those were observed once. The ten largest clones represent roughly 1% of the sample.

The paper's findings and limits, for the study overall: Results were interpreted as suggesting that the CMV-associated TCR signature is largely present in the CD4+ memory repertoire. A median bootstrapped AUC of 0.95 with a 95% CI of 0.76-1.00 was achieved on the Belgian cohort by the original-framework classifier. For predicting CMV serostatus, the median bootstrapped AUC was approximately 0.96 using the original framework and approximately 0.91 using a US-trained random forest. Of under 200 previously reported CMV-associated TCRbeta sequences, approximately 70 appeared in the CD4+ memory repertoires, each in one to five individuals. Only CD4+CD45RO+ memory cells were sequenced, in contrast to the original study, which included naive and memory CD4+ and CD8+ populations.

Single viable CD3+CD4+CD8-CD45RO+ cells were sorted as memory CD4+ T cells on a FACSAria II. To determine CMV serostatus, a Roche Elecsys assay was used that detects serum IgG against CMV pp150, pp28, p38 and p52. After thawing, total CD4+ T cells were enriched by positive selection with CD4 magnetic microbeads. The samples came from a different study that was designed specifically to examine the CD4+ T cell memory repertoire. Peripheral blood mononuclear cells were isolated and cryopreserved according to standard operating procedures, and serum was stored at -80 degrees C. CD3-PerCP (BW264/56), CD4-APC (RPA-T4), CD45RO-PE (UCHT1) and CD8-Pacific Orange (3B5) antibodies were used for staining, and non-viable cells were excluded with Sytox blue. As encoded in the germline V gene, CDR1 is SGHTS while CDR2 is YDEGEE. V is pruned by 5 bases and J by 1 base, leaving 7 bases of the junction without a gene match. Taken from cysteine to phenylalanine, the CDR3 has 15 residues. Only the CDR3 DNA stays, 45 bases, in frame from base 1.

The origin of this receptor is an adult in good health and CMV-seronegative. Sequencing was carried out using memory CD4+ T cells from blood. This chain is built from TRBV5-8 and TRBJ1-1; TRBD1 matches 8 bases in the middle. The CDR3 here reads CASSYNGQGNTEAFF. In nucleotide form, the sequence is TGTGCCAGCAGTTACAACGGACAGGGGAACACTGAAGCTTTCTTT.